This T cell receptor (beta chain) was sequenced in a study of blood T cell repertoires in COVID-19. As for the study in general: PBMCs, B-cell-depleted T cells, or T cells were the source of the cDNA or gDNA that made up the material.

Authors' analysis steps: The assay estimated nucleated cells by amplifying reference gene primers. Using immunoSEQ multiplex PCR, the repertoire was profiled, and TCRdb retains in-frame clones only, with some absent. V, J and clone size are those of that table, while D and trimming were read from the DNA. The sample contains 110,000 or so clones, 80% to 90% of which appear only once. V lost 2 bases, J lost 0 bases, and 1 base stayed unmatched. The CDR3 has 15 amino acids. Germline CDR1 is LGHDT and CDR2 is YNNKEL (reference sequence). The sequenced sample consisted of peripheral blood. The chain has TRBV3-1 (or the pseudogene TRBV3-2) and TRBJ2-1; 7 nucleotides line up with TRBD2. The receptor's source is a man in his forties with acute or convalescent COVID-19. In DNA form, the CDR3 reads TGTGCCAGCAGCCAACGCGGGGGCTCCTACAATGAGCAGTTCTTC. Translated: CASSQRGGSYNEQFF.